Listed below are T cell receptor beta chains from one sample, sequenced in a study of cytomegalovirus exposure and HLA in healthy donors. Using immunoSEQ multiplex PCR, the repertoire was profiled, and TCRdb retains in-frame clones only, with some absent. The table records 150,000 to 200,000 clones, 70% to 80% of them present only once. The material sequenced was PBMCs. The receptors were gathered from a woman in her twenties or thirties in good health and CMV-seropositive. Both conserved end residues are part of each CDR3. A D gene is named only where the DNA matches it firmly. Where a row states a size, it is once, few, many or the class of an expanded clone; other rows omit it.

TRBJ1-1 TRBV28 . . CASTRDILGTEAFF TGTGCCAGCACTCGGGACATCCTAGGGACTGAAGCTTTCTTT
TRBJ2-7 TRBV7-3 . . CASSPHGGISYYEQYF TGTGCCAGCAGCCCCCACGGGGGAATTTCCTACTACGAGCAGTACTTC
TRBJ1-2 TRBV5-4 . TRBD1 CASSHIGQGNGYTF TGTGCCAGCAGCCATATAGGACAGGGGAATGGCTACACCTTC
TRBJ2-7 TRBV5-6 . TRBD1 CASHWDRSYEQYF TGTGCCAGCCACTGGGACAGGTCCTACGAGCAGTACTTC
TRBJ1-2 TRBV6-5 . . CASSYLQGNYGYTF TGTGCCAGCAGTTACTTACAGGGAAACTATGGCTACACCTTC
TRBJ2-1 TRBV28 once TRBD1 CASSLPLGQGKYNEQFF TGTGCCAGCAGTCTCCCGCTGGGACAGGGAAAATACAATGAGCAGTTCTTC
TRBJ1-1 TRBV27 few TRBD1 CASSQTWTGWTEAFF TGTGCCAGCAGTCAGACTTGGACAGGGTGGACTGAAGCTTTCTTT
TRBJ1-5 TRBV14 . TRBD1 CASRGQPPKANQPQHF TGTGCCAGCCGGGGACAGCCGCCCAAGGCCAATCAGCCCCAGCATTTT
TRBJ2-3 TRBV10-3 few . CAISERGGRASTDTQYF TGTGCCATCAGTGAGAGGGGGGGGAGGGCTAGCACAGATACGCAGTATTTT
TRBJ2-7 TRBV4-2 . TRBD1 CASSQVGTGVSYEQYF TGTGCCAGCAGCCAAGTCGGGACAGGGGTCTCCTACGAGCAGTACTTC
TRBJ2-5 TRBV4-1 . TRBD2 CASSRNVESSGWGETQYF TGCGCCAGCAGCCGCAACGTAGAGTCTAGCGGGTGGGGGGAGACCCAGTACTTC
TRBJ1-5 TRBV30 . TRBD1 CAWARQGAYSNQPQHF TGTGCCTGGGCGCGACAGGGAGCTTATAGCAATCAGCCCCAGCATTTT
TRBJ2-1 TRBV25-1 few TRBD2 CASSEFEGGSYNEQFF TGTGCCAGCAGTGAATTTGAGGGAGGGTCCTACAATGAGCAGTTCTTC
TRBJ2-1 TRBV15 . . CATSRDGGVYNEQFF TGTGCCACCAGCAGAGATGGAGGGGTTTACAATGAGCAGTTCTTC
TRBJ2-7 TRBV30 few TRBD1 CAWRDRGYEQYF TGTGCCTGGAGGGACAGGGGCTACGAGCAGTACTTC
TRBJ2-1 TRBV19 once . CASQPSDSSYNEQFF TGTGCCAGTCAACCTAGCGACTCGTCCTACAATGAGCAGTTCTTC
TRBJ1-2 TRBV28 . . CASTIRTANYGYTF TGTGCCAGCACCATAAGAACAGCTAACTATGGCTACACCTTC
TRBJ1-1 TRBV28 . . CASSQGLTNTEAFF TGTGCCAGCAGCCAGGGCCTTACAAACACTGAAGCTTTCTTT
TRBJ2-5 TRBV5-4 once TRBD1 CASSVTGRQETQYF TGTGCCAGCAGCGTGACAGGGAGACAAGAGACCCAGTACTTC
TRBJ2-7 TRBV5-4 . . CASSKTLVSSYEQYF TGTGCCAGCAGCAAGACACTCGTTAGCTCCTACGAGCAGTACTTC
TRBJ2-7 TRBV28 . TRBD2 CASSRAGGPHEQYF TGTGCCAGCAGCAGAGCGGGAGGGCCCCACGAGCAGTACTTC
TRBJ2-7 TRBV6-5 few . CASSYWGLLSSYEQYF TGTGCCAGCAGTTATTGGGGACTCCTTAGCTCCTACGAGCAGTACTTC
TRBJ2-1 TRBV6-5 once TRBD2 CASSRTSGRNEQFF TGTGCCAGCAGTCGGACTAGCGGGAGAAATGAGCAGTTCTTC
TRBJ2-1 TRBV27 . TRBD2 CASIRTSGRTSYNEQFF TGTGCCAGTATCCGGACTAGCGGGAGGACCTCTTACAATGAGCAGTTCTTC
TRBJ1-5 TRBV6-4 . . CASSDGGEPQHF TGTGCCAGCAGTGACGGGGGCGAGCCCCAGCATTTT
TRBJ2-5 TRBV6-6 once . CASSYSRQPPGETQYF TGTGCCAGCAGTTACTCGAGACAGCCGCCTGGGGAGACCCAGTACTTC
TRBJ2-7 TRBV9 . TRBD2 CASSRELAVSGEQYF TGTGCCAGCTCACGAGAACTAGCGGTGAGTGGCGAGCAGTACTTC
TRBJ1-1 TRBV11-2 . TRBD1 CASSSDRHNTEAFF TGTGCCAGCAGCTCGGACAGGCACAACACTGAAGCTTTCTTT
TRBJ2-3 TRBV4-2 . . CASSSGLTDTQYF TGTGCCAGCAGCAGTGGACTAACAGATACGCAGTATTTT
TRBJ2-6 TRBV5-8 . . CASSLVGDPRTGANVLTF TGTGCCAGCAGCTTGGTTGGAGACCCTCGTACTGGGGCCAACGTCCTGACTTTC
TRBJ2-1 TRBV28 . TRBD2 CASSAGLAGESYNEQFF TGTGCCAGCAGTGCGGGACTAGCGGGAGAGTCCTACAATGAGCAGTTCTTC
TRBJ1-2 TRBV28 . . CASSITGFYGYTF TGTGCCAGCAGTATTACAGGATTCTATGGCTACACCTTC
TRBJ2-1 TRBV7-2 . . CASSLFLATYNEQFF TGTGCCAGCAGCTTATTCCTAGCGACCTACAATGAGCAGTTCTTC
TRBJ2-7 TRBV7-2 . TRBD1 CASSSRTGGLYEQYF TGTGCCAGCAGCTCAAGGACAGGGGGCTTATACGAGCAGTACTTC
TRBJ2-7 TRBV28 . TRBD1 CASSSPRYDRGTYEQYF TGTGCCAGCAGTTCCCCTAGATATGACAGGGGAACCTACGAGCAGTACTTC
TRBJ2-2 TRBV5-4 . TRBD2 CASSMGLAGAGELFF TGTGCCAGCAGCATGGGACTAGCGGGAGCAGGGGAGCTGTTTTTT
TRBJ2-7 TRBV5-5 . TRBD2 CASSLQFFQGGYEQYF TGTGCCAGCAGCTTGCAGTTCTTCCAGGGAGGGTACGAGCAGTACTTC
TRBJ2-7 TRBV30 once TRBD2 CAWSVDYGTAGGSYEQYF TGTGCCTGGAGTGTCGACTACGGCACTGCGGGGGGCTCCTACGAGCAGTACTTC
TRBJ2-7 TRBV6-5 . . CASSYSVRGAAYEQYF TGTGCCAGCAGTTACTCGGTCCGGGGGGCGGCCTACGAGCAGTACTTC
TRBJ2-3 TRBV7-6 . . CASSLAGADTQYF TGTGCCAGCAGCTTGGCCGGAGCAGATACGCAGTATTTT
TRBJ2-1 TRBV5-6 . TRBD1 CASSPDRGPSSSYNEQFF TGTGCCAGCAGCCCCGACAGGGGCCCCTCGAGCTCCTACAATGAGCAGTTCTTC
TRBJ2-3 TRBV27 . . CASSIGRGSTDTQYF TGTGCCAGCAGCATCGGGCGGGGTAGCACAGATACGCAGTATTTT
TRBJ2-7 TRBV19 few TRBD1 CASSPRGQSYEQYF TGTGCCAGTAGTCCCCGGGGACAGAGCTACGAGCAGTACTTC
TRBJ2-7 TRBV30 few . CAWSFFSYEQYF TGTGCCTGGAGTTTCTTCTCCTACGAGCAGTACTTC
TRBJ1-1 TRBV28 . . CASSLDKAVNTEAFF TGTGCCAGCAGTTTAGACAAAGCGGTGAACACTGAAGCTTTCTTT
TRBJ2-7 TRBV25-1 . . CASSVGQSTYEQYF TGTGCCAGCAGTGTGGGCCAGTCCACCTACGAGCAGTACTTC
TRBJ2-1 TRBV6-6 . TRBD2 CASNGLAGAGNEQFF TGTGCCAGCAACGGACTAGCGGGAGCGGGCAATGAGCAGTTCTTC
TRBJ2-1 TRBV29-1 . TRBD1 CSVEPTLVQGSMHEQFF TGCAGCGTTGAACCAACGCTGGTACAGGGGTCTATGCATGAGCAGTTCTTC
TRBJ2-2 TRBV7-2 . . CASSPMGELFF TGTGCCAGCAGCCCCATGGGGGAGCTGTTTTTT
TRBJ1-2 TRBV6-1 . . CASSGGTAGGGYTF TGTGCCAGCAGTGGCGGGACTGCGGGTGGTGGCTACACCTTC
TRBJ1-1 TRBV10-3 few TRBD1 CAISIRTGDTEAFF TGTGCCATCAGTATTCGGACAGGGGACACTGAAGCTTTCTTT
TRBJ2-5 TRBV28 few TRBD1 CASSLTGGVETQYF TGTGCCAGCAGCCTGACAGGGGGCGTAGAGACCCAGTACTTC
TRBJ2-1 TRBV5-4 . TRBD2 CASSLGLAGNTEQFF TGTGCCAGCAGCTTGGGGCTAGCGGGAAACACTGAGCAGTTCTTC
TRBJ2-2 TRBV5-1 few TRBD1 CASSLSDRGAGELFF TGCGCCAGCAGCTTGTCGGACAGGGGTGCCGGGGAGCTGTTTTTT